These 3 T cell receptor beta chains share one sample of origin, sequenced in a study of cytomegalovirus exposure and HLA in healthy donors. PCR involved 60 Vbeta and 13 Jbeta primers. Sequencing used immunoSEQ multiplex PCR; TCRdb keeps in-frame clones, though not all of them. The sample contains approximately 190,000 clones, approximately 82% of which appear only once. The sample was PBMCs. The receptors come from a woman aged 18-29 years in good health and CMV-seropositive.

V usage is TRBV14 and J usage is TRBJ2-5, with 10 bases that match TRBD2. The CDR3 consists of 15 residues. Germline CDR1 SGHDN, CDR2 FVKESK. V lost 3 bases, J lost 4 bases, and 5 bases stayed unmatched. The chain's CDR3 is CASSHSGGRAETQYF. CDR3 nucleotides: TGTGCCAGCAGCCATAGCGGGGGGAGAGCAGAGACCCAGTACTTC. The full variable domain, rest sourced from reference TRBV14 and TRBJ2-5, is EAGVTQFPSHSVIEKGQTVTLRCDPISGHDNLYWYRRVMGKEIKFLLHFVKESKQDESGMPNNRFLAERTGGTYSTLKVQPAELEDSGVYFCASSHSGGRAETQYFGPGTRLLVL.

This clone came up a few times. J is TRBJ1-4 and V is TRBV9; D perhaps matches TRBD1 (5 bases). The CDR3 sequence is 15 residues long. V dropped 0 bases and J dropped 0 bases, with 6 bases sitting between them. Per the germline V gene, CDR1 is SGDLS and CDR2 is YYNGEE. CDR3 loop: CASSVETATNEKLFF. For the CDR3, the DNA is TGTGCCAGCAGCGTAGAGACAGCAACTAATGAAAAACTGTTTTTT.

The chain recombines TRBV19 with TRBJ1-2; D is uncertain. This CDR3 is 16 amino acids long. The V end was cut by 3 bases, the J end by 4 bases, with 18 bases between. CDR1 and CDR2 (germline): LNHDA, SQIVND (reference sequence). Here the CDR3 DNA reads TGTGCCAGTAGTATTCAACCGGGTCCCTTCCCCTATGGCTACACCTTC. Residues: CASSIQPGPFPYGYTF. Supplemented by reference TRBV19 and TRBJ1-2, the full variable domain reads DGGITQSPKYLFRKEGQNVTLSCEQNLNHDAMYWYRQDPGQGLRLIYYSQIVNDFQKGDIAEGYSVSREKKESFPLTVTSAQKNPTAFYLCASSIQPGPFPYGYTFGSGTRLTVV.